Below, 4 T cell receptor beta chains from the same sample are listed, as sequenced in a study of cytomegalovirus exposure and HLA in healthy donors. Data came from immunoSEQ multiplex PCR; TCRdb stores just in-frame clones and leaves some out. The sample consists of 200,000 to 250,000 clones, approximately 83% of them appearing once. Sequenced sample: PBMCs. The receptors were gathered from a woman between 25 and 40 years old in good health and CMV-seropositive.

The chain is built from TRBV25-1 and TRBJ2-2; D remains unclear. CDR3 length: 14 amino acids. In germline, CDR1 is MGHDK, CDR2 SYGVNS. Trimming took 1 base from V and 5 from J, leaving 8 bases between them. CDR3 amino acids: CASSEWVETGELFF. The CDR3 nucleotides are TGTGCCAGCAGTGAATGGGTGGAGACCGGGGAGCTGTTTTTT.

The CDR3 DNA is TGTGCCAGCAGCTCCGGGACCTATTCTTTGGGCCGCGTCTACACCTTC. It codes for CASSSGTYSLGRVYTF. The V and J genes are TRBV28 and TRBJ1-2; D may be TRBD1 (5 bases). The CDR3 is 16 amino acids. The germline V gene encodes CDR1 MDHEN and CDR2 SYDVKM. Trimming shortened V by 6 bases and J by 10 bases, and 27 bases separated the two germline ends.

The chain employs TRBV28 and TRBJ1-5; no clear D gene. V was shortened by 5 bases and J by 6 bases, with 11 bases between the two germline ends. The CDR3 covers 13 residues. The germline CDR1 and CDR2 sequences are MDHEN and SYDVKM. Here the CDR3 DNA reads TGTGCCAGCAGTGCTGATGCTGGTCAGCCCCAGCATTTT. It is translated as CASSADAGQPQHF.

The table lists this clone with a few counts. The chain carries TRBV6-4 and TRBJ2-2; D uncertain. V was clipped by 3 bases and J by 4 bases, with 6 bases between them. This CDR3 comprises 13 residues. The germline V gene has CDR1 MRHNA and CDR2 SNTAGT. CDR3 sequence: CASSESVTGELFF. CDR3 nucleotides: TGTGCCAGCAGTGAATCAGTCACCGGGGAGCTGTTTTTT.